The 26 T cell receptor beta chains below were found in one sample sequenced in a study of cytomegalovirus exposure and HLA in healthy donors. Data came from immunoSEQ multiplex PCR; TCRdb stores just in-frame clones and leaves some out. Of some 90,000 clones listed, about 96% are singletons. The sample taken for sequencing was PBMCs. Every receptor here comes from a man aged 18 to 30 in good health and CMV-seronegative.

The V gene is TRBV9, the J gene TRBJ2-3; D possibly corresponds to TRBD2 (6 bases). The CDR3 length is 16 residues. With 0 bases removed from V and 1 base from J, the gap between germline ends came to 12 bases. Germline-derived CDR1 and CDR2 are SGDLS and YYNGEE. This chain's CDR3 is CASSVGAGPGTDTQYF. In DNA form, the CDR3 reads TGTGCCAGCAGCGTAGGGGCGGGACCAGGCACAGATACGCAGTATTTT.

The rearrangement uses TRBV13 and TRBJ1-2, with TRBD1 identical over 12 bases. J lost 6 bases, V lost 1 base, and 6 bases had no gene match. CDR3 length: 16 amino acids. Germline CDR1 and CDR2: PRHDT and FYEKMQ (reference sequence). The DNA of the CDR3 is TGTGCCAGCAGCTTAGCGGGACAGGGGGCGCAGGATGGCTACACCTTC. It specifies CASSLAGQGAQDGYTF.

This chain joins TRBV2 and TRBJ1-5; D ambiguous. Trimming left V 6 bases short and J 7 bases short, with 13 bases between. The CDR3 consists of 13 residues. CDR1 is SNHLY and CDR2 is FYNNEI in the germline V gene. CDR3 in amino acids: CASSYTSEQPQHF. As DNA, the CDR3 is TGTGCCAGCAGCTACACAAGCGAGCAGCCCCAGCATTTT.

This rearrangement joins TRBV5-6 to TRBJ1-1; 9 nucleotides line up with TRBD1. CDR3 size: 16 residues. Germline CDR1 SGHDT, CDR2 YYEEEE. V shed 5 bases, J shed 4 bases, and the junction held 12 bases outside the gene matches. CDR3 in DNA: TGTGCCAGCAGGCTCCGGACAGGGGTTGGGGGCACTGAAGCTTTCTTT. The encoded protein is CASRLRTGVGGTEAFF.

The genes are TRBV15 and TRBJ2-6; D possibly corresponds to TRBD1 (5 bases). The CDR3 extends over 17 amino acids. CDR1 and CDR2 (germline): LNHNV, YYDKDF (reference sequence). V was shortened by 9 bases and J by 0 bases, with 18 bases between the two germline ends. The CDR3 bases are TGTGCCACTCCGACAGAGACCTCCTACTCTGGGGCCAACGTCCTGACTTTC. This sequence encodes CATPTETSYSGANVLTF.

This clone was counted a single time. This chain connects TRBV7-3 to TRBJ2-2, with a weak D call TRBD1 (6 bases). The V gene lost 5 bases and the J gene lost 5 bases, with 6 bases spanning the gap. CDR1 and CDR2 (germline): SGHTA, FQGTGA. The CDR3 has 12 amino acids. This CDR3 reads CASSQGTGELFF. The CDR3 DNA is TGTGCCAGCAGCCAGGGGACCGGGGAGCTGTTTTTT.

The DNA for the CDR3 is TGCGCCAGCAGCTTGAGAGGGAGCACTGAAGCTTTCTTT. Protein: CASSLRGSTEAFF. The chain uses TRBV5-1 and TRBJ1-1; no firm D call. Trimming pared 1 base from V and 4 bases from J, leaving 8 bases between. Germline V gene data show CDR1 as SGHRS and CDR2 as YFSETQ. The CDR3 loop spans 13 amino acids.

The gene calls are TRBV29-1 and TRBJ2-1; D is unresolved. V lost 6 bases to trimming and J lost 5 bases, with 11 bases between them. CDR1 and CDR2 from the germline V gene are SQVTM and ANQGSEA. This CDR3 has 12 residues. CDR3 nucleotide sequence: TGCAGCGTCGTCCTAGAACACAATGAGCAGTTCTTC. Its translation: CSVVLEHNEQFF.

Note on this clone: This specimen includes other DNA sequences encoding the same CDR3. The chain carries TRBV6-5 and TRBJ1-2; a weak D match, TRBD1 (5 bases). From germline, CDR1 is MNHEY and CDR2 SVGAGI. CDR3 length: 13 residues. V dropped 2 bases and J dropped 4 bases, with 8 bases sitting between them. The CDR3 here is CASSYRGGYGYTF. The CDR3 bases are TGTGCCAGCAGTTACAGGGGCGGCTATGGCTACACCTTC.

This chain joins TRBV4-2 and TRBJ2-1, with 13 nucleotides matching TRBD2. Germline V gene lookup returns CDR1 LGHNA and CDR2 YNFKEQ. V trimming: 0 bases; J trimming: 5 bases; junction bases outside the gene matches: 1. The CDR3 is made up of 16 amino acids. The CDR3 region has the DNA TGTGCCAGCAGCCAAGACGGACTAGCGGGGGACAATGAGCAGTTCTTC. Amino acid sequence: CASSQDGLAGDNEQFF.

This clone was seen once. V gene TRBV18 combines with J gene TRBJ2-7; D uncertain. Germline V CDR1 and CDR2: KGHSH, LQKENI. Trimming took 0 bases from V and 1 from J, leaving 4 bases between them. This CDR3 has 13 residues. CDR3 region: CASSPPFSYEQYF. For the CDR3, the DNA is TGTGCCAGCTCACCACCCTTTTCCTACGAGCAGTACTTC.

V and J are TRBV30 and TRBJ2-7; D might be TRBD1 (5 bases). CDR1 GTSNPN and CDR2 SVGIG come from the germline V gene (reference sequence). V was cut by 0 bases and J by 3 bases, with 12 bases left in between. This CDR3 contains 14 residues. The CDR3 sequence is CAWSVGQGHYEQYF. The CDR3, as DNA: TGTGCCTGGAGTGTAGGCCAGGGTCACTACGAGCAGTACTTC.

J is TRBJ2-1 and V is TRBV5-1, with a weak D call TRBD2 (5 bases). The V gene lost 0 bases and the J gene lost 9 bases, with 10 bases spanning the gap. Germline V gene data show CDR1 as SGHRS and CDR2 as YFSETQ. The CDR3 is 13 amino acids. This CDR3 is CASSLGETVEQFF. As DNA, the CDR3 is TGCGCCAGCAGCTTGGGGGAGACTGTTGAGCAGTTCTTC. The variable domain in full, completed from reference TRBV5-1 and TRBJ2-1, reads KAGVTQTPRYLIKTRGQQVTLSCSPISGHRSVSWYQQTPGQGLQFLFEYFSETQRNKGNFPGRFSGRQFSNSRSEMNVSTLELGDSALYLCASSLGETVEQFFGPGTRLTVL.

The gene calls are TRBV14 and TRBJ2-1; the match to TRBD2 covers 7 bases. Trimming cost V 0 bases and J 7 bases; bases outside gene matches: 6. CDR3 length: 15 amino acids. Germline assignment: CDR1 SGHDN and CDR2 FVKESK. Here the CDR3 DNA reads TGTGCCAGCAGCCAAGATCGGCGGGAGTGGAATGAGCAGTTCTTC. The encoded protein is CASSQDRREWNEQFF.

V and J are TRBV28 and TRBJ2-3; no clear D. In germline, CDR1 is MDHEN, CDR2 SYDVKM. The CDR3 is 16 amino acids. V lost 3 bases to trimming and J lost 1 base, with 14 bases between them. The DNA of the CDR3 is TGTGCCAGCAGTTTTCTGGGCCTGTCGGGCACAGATACGCAGTATTTT. Translation: CASSFLGLSGTDTQYF.

The chain has TRBV5-6 and TRBJ2-5; 9 positions agree with TRBD1. CDR3 length equals 17 residues. Per germline, CDR1 SGHDT and CDR2 YYEEEE. The V segment lost 4 bases and the J segment 7 bases; nucleotides outside the gene matches: 17. The CDR3 DNA sequence: TGTGCCAGCAGCCACCTACTGCCGGGACAGGGAGGTGGGACCCAGTACTTC. As protein: CASSHLLPGQGGGTQYF.

This clone was found a few times. The chain recombines TRBV5-1 with TRBJ2-1, with 14 bases aligning to TRBD2. This CDR3 has 15 amino acids. Germline V lookup: CDR1 SGHRS, CDR2 YFSETQ. J gave up 10 bases and V 4 bases, and 7 bases lay outside the gene matches. The CDR3 DNA sequence: TGCGCCAGCAGCAAAATGGGACTAGCGGGAGTCGAGCAGTTCTTC. This translates into CASSKMGLAGVEQFF.

The chain joins TRBV11-3 to TRBJ1-2, with a tentative D call TRBD1 (6 bases). Germline assignment: CDR1 SGHNT and CDR2 YENEEA. The V and J ends lost 5 bases and 5 bases respectively, with 15 bases between them. The CDR3 runs to 14 residues. In DNA form, the CDR3 reads TGTGCCAGCAGCCAAGCGACAGGCACTTATGGCTACACCTTC. It codes for CASSQATGTYGYTF.

This sequence joins TRBV7-8 and TRBJ2-7; 10 bases are shared with TRBD1. The germline V gene encodes CDR1 SGHVS and CDR2 FQNEAQ. The CDR3 spans 14 residues. The CDR3 nucleotides read TGTGCCAGCAGCGCCCGGGACAGGGGCTCGATGACAGACGTC. This encodes CASSARDRGSMTDV.

The chain recombines TRBV29-1 with TRBJ2-7, with D tentatively TRBD2 (6 bases). This CDR3 has 11 amino acids. The germline V and J ends were trimmed by 2 bases and 6 bases, with 8 bases remaining between them. CDR1 is SQVTM and CDR2 is ANQGSEA in the germline V gene. In DNA form, the CDR3 reads TGCAGCGTTGAAAACGGGGGCGAGCAGTACTTC. Translation: CSVENGGEQYF.

This clone was seen a single time. This rearrangement joins TRBV2 to TRBJ2-1; no clear D. The CDR3 consists of 12 residues. Germline-derived CDR1 and CDR2 are SNHLY and FYNNEI. Trimming left V 1 base short and J 8 bases short, with 6 bases between. This chain's CDR3 is CASSEDRDEQFF. The DNA of the CDR3 is TGTGCCAGCAGTGAAGATCGGGATGAGCAGTTCTTC.

The chain joins TRBV19 to TRBJ1-3; D unresolved. This CDR3 has 15 residues. The germline V gene has CDR1 LNHDA and CDR2 SQIVND (reference sequence). The V end was cut by 1 base, the J end by 0 bases, with 7 bases between. The CDR3 DNA follows: TGTGCCAGTAGTATAGTCCCAGGCTCTGGAAACACCATATATTTT. Residues: CASSIVPGSGNTIYF.

The chain recombines TRBV19 with TRBJ1-4; D unresolved. Germline V gives CDR1 LNHDA, CDR2 SQIVND (reference sequence). CDR3 size: 13 residues. Trimming pared 7 bases from V and 10 bases from J, leaving 16 bases between. The DNA of the CDR3 is TGTGCCAGTAATCCGGGAGCTAGTGGAAAACTGTTTTTT. Protein sequence: CASNPGASGKLFF.

The chain couples TRBV27 to TRBJ2-7; 8 nucleotides align to TRBD1. Per germline, CDR1 MNHEY and CDR2 SMNVEV (reference sequence). The CDR3 consists of 15 residues. The V segment lost 6 bases and the J segment 1 base; nucleotides outside the gene matches: 8. CDR3: CASSPGTGDSYEQYF. In DNA, the CDR3 is TGTGCCAGCAGCCCAGGGACAGGTGATTCCTACGAGCAGTACTTC.

The table lists this clone with a count of one. This rearrangement joins TRBV9 to TRBJ2-4, with 9 bases fitting TRBD1. The trim removed 1 base at V and 8 bases at J, leaving 4 bases unmatched. This CDR3 is 14 amino acids long. Germline CDR1 reads SGDLS; CDR2 reads YYNGEE. The chain's CDR3 is CASSVWGQGDIQYF. CDR3 bases: TGTGCCAGCAGCGTATGGGGACAGGGCGACATTCAGTACTTC.

The chain joins TRBV11-2 to TRBJ1-4; D may be TRBD1 (5 bases). CDR3 size: 15 residues. The germline gives CDR1 SGHAT, CDR2 FQNNGV. With 4 bases removed from V and 0 bases from J, the gap between germline ends came to 9 bases. CDR3 residues: CASSSGGATNEKLFF. The CDR3 DNA is TGTGCCAGCAGCTCAGGAGGGGCAACTAATGAAAAACTGTTTTTT.